The clone carrying this TCR beta chain showed up many times. What it binds is not known. The sample belongs to a study of read filtering for tumor transcriptome and immune sequencing. On the study more broadly: Patients were about 18 male and some 15 female, mean age roughly 70 years, range about 45 to 85. DNase treatment preceded whole-transcriptome library preparation.

Findings of the study overall: Compared with RNA-seq, IR-seq gave much higher clonotype depth and reliability.

The V end was cut by 4 bases, the J end by 3 bases, with 12 bases between. Germline V gives CDR1 SQVTM, CDR2 ANQGSEA. This CDR3 comprises 13 residues. This library used about 360 ng RNA and molecular barcoded adaptors spanning alpha/delta and beta/gamma chains. TCRdb itself ran the reads through MiXCR, one entry per CDR3 protein. The table lists about 61,000 distinct CDR3 sequences, approximately 20% of them singletons, with more than 13% in the top ten. This sequence joins TRBV29-1 and TRBJ1-1; no firm D call. The sequence was collected from a donor at least 40 years old with multiple myeloma. The sample taken for sequencing was a population of CD138-negative cells sorted from bone marrow. The CDR3 loop is CSVVAGLYTEAFF. CDR3 bases: TGCAGCGTTGTGGCCGGGCTGTACACTGAAGCTTTCTTT.